This is a list of T cell receptor beta chains from one sample in a study of molecular identifiers for immune sequencing clone quantification. One entry per CDR3 protein results from TCRdb running MiXCR on the PCR reads. The sample has about 510,000 distinct CDR3 sequences; over 20% are singletons. The sample was naive CD8+ T cells from blood, with Jurkat cell RNA spiked in. All receptors come from a human donor in good health. Some libraries in this study had Jurkat cell RNA spiked in. CDR3s include the opening cysteine and the closing phenylalanine or tryptophan. The D gene is left open where the match is weak. Only part of the rows carry a size: once, few, many, or a class if the clone is expanded.

TRBD2,TRBV5-1,TRBJ2-3,many,CASSPRRLAATDTQYF,TGCGCCAGCAGCCCCCGGAGACTAGCGGCAACAGATACGCAGTATTTT
NA,TRBV10-1,TRBJ2-7,NA,CASRTRGPVSYEQYF,TGCGCCAGCAGGACCCGAGGGCCCGTCTCCTACGAGCAGTACTTC
NA,TRBV19,TRBJ2-7,many,CASSMGYEQYF,TGTGCCAGTAGTATGGGGTACGAGCAGTACTTC
NA,TRBV10-2,TRBJ1-2,few,CASSVLPVYGYTF,TGCGCCAGCAGTGTGCTCCCTGTCTATGGCTACACCTTC
NA,TRBV27,TRBJ2-5,few,CASSFAGTQETQYF,TGTGCCAGCAGTTTCGCGGGGACCCAAGAGACCCAGTACTTC
NA,TRBV7-9,TRBJ2-1,NA,CASRSVANEQFF,TGTGCCAGCAGGTCCGTTGCAAATGAGCAGTTCTTC
NA,TRBV13,TRBJ2-7,NA,CASSLGDMTYEQYF,TGTGCCAGCAGCTTGGGGGACATGACCTACGAGCAGTACTTC
TRBD2,TRBV7-9,TRBJ2-7,few,CASRQIARTGTSGSYEQYF,TGTGCCAGCAGGCAAATTGCTCGGACAGGGACTAGCGGGTCCTACGAGCAGTACTTC
NA,TRBV24-1,TRBJ2-5,few,CATSDLGTRGIETQYF,TGTGCCACCAGTGACTTAGGGACCCGGGGGATAGAGACCCAGTACTTC
TRBD1,TRBV19,TRBJ2-7,few,CASKWGQGVYEQYF,TGTGCCAGTAAATGGGGACAGGGGGTCTACGAGCAGTACTTC
TRBD2,TRBV19,TRBJ2-1,NA,CASRSSGDNEQFF,TGTGCCAGTAGGTCTAGCGGGGACAATGAGCAGTTCTTC
TRBD1,TRBV13,TRBJ1-4,NA,CASSDRDRGLNEKLFF,TGTGCCAGCAGCGACCGGGACAGGGGGTTGAACGAAAAACTGTTTTTT
TRBD2,TRBV2,TRBJ2-3,many,CATITSGRSTDTQYF,TGTGCTACGATAACTAGCGGGAGGTCCACAGATACGCAGTATTTT
NA,TRBV7-2,TRBJ1-2,NA,CASSLADAQPYGYTF,TGTGCCAGCAGCTTAGCTGACGCACAGCCGTATGGCTACACCTTC
NA,TRBV7-9,TRBJ1-1,NA,CASSLGPVGDGNTEAFF,TGTGCCAGCAGCTTAGGGCCGGTAGGGGACGGGAACACTGAAGCTTTCTTT
NA,TRBV4-3,TRBJ2-7,many,CASSQESGAYEQYF,TGCGCCAGCAGCCAAGAAAGCGGAGCCTACGAGCAGTACTTC
NA,TRBV19,TRBJ2-1,NA,CASSIDLNEQFF,TGTGCCAGTAGTATAGACCTTAATGAGCAGTTCTTC
NA,TRBV28,TRBJ1-1,few,CASSFGVLTEAFF,TGTGCCAGCAGTTTCGGGGTTCTGACTGAAGCTTTCTTT
NA,TRBV4-3,TRBJ2-7,many,CASSQDASSSSYEQYF,TGCGCCAGCAGCCAGGACGCCAGCTCCTCCTCCTACGAGCAGTACTTC
NA,TRBV29-1,TRBJ2-3,NA,CSAVRGGTQYF,TGCAGCGCTGTGAGGGGGGGGACGCAGTATTTT
NA,TRBV4-1,TRBJ2-1,NA,CASSQDKDGGSSYNEQLF,TGCGCCAGCAGCCAAGATAAAGACGGGGGAAGCTCCTACAATGAGCAGCTCTTC
NA,TRBV12-3/TRBV12-4,TRBJ2-3,NA,CAGSQKPAKGTDTQYF,TGTGCCGGCAGTCAGAAACCGGCGAAGGGCACAGATACGCAGTATTTT
TRBD1,TRBV3-1,TRBJ1-1,many,CASSQPGTGNTEAFF,TGTGCCAGCAGCCAACCCGGGACAGGGAACACTGAAGCTTTCTTT
NA,TRBV6-2/TRBV6-3,TRBJ1-5,few,CASSQPGQTAYSNQPQHF,TGTGCCAGCAGTCAACCCGGACAGACCGCCTATAGCAATCAGCCCCAGCATTTT
TRBD1,TRBV9,TRBJ2-3,many,CASSTTTGTVPDTQYF,TGTGCCAGCAGCACGACGACAGGGACGGTCCCAGATACGCAGTATTTT
TRBD2,TRBV19,TRBJ2-1,NA,CASSMSGSAYSEQFF,TGTGCCAGTAGTATGAGCGGGAGTGCCTACAGTGAGCAGTTCTTC
NA,TRBV29-1,TRBJ2-7,many,CSVEDRISYEQYF,TGCAGCGTTGAAGACAGGATCTCCTACGAGCAGTACTTC
TRBD1,TRBV6-6,TRBJ1-5,many,CASEEGQYGNQPQHF,TGTGCCAGCGAGGAGGGACAGTATGGCAATCAGCCCCAGCATTTT
TRBD2,TRBV12-3/TRBV12-4,TRBJ2-1,NA,CASRPGLAGVSYNEQFF,TGTGCCAGCAGACCCGGACTAGCGGGGGTCTCCTACAATGAGCAGTTCTTC
TRBD1,TRBV27,TRBJ2-7,NA,CASSGQGGSYEQYF,TGTGCCAGCAGCGGACAGGGTGGGAGCTACGAGCAGTACTTC
NA,TRBV19,TRBJ2-7,few,CASSSVGTVEQYF,TGTGCCAGTAGTAGCGTAGGGACGGTCGAGCAGTACTTC
NA,TRBV4-2,TRBJ2-7,many,CASSQDVAEHYEQYF,TGTGCCAGCAGCCAAGATGTGGCGGAGCACTACGAGCAGTACTTC
TRBD1,TRBV19,TRBJ2-3,NA,CASSSPTGHSTDTQYF,TGTGCCAGTAGTAGCCCGACAGGGCATAGCACAGATACGCAGTATTTT
TRBD1,TRBV4-2,TRBJ1-2,NA,CASSQDAAGGYGYTF,TGTGCCAGCAGCCAAGATGCGGCAGGGGGCTATGGCTACACCTTC
TRBD1,TRBV6-5,TRBJ2-3,few,CASSTTGGGTDTQYF,TGTGCCAGCAGCACGACAGGGGGAGGCACAGATACGCAGTATTTT
NA,TRBV7-8,TRBJ1-3,many,CASSLVQDSGNTIYF,TGTGCCAGCAGCTTGGTTCAAGACTCTGGAAACACCATATATTTT
TRBD1,TRBV28,TRBJ1-5,many,CASSQRQGRMAQHF,TGTGCCAGCAGCCAAAGACAGGGGCGTATGGCCCAGCATTTT
TRBD2,TRBV23-1,TRBJ2-2,few,CASTLAGGSANTGELFF,TGCGCCAGCACCTTAGCGGGAGGGTCTGCGAACACCGGGGAGCTGTTTTTT
TRBD2,TRBV28,TRBJ2-3,once,CASSLAGGTDAQYF,TGTGCCAGCAGTTTAGCGGGAGGAACAGATGCGCAGTATTTT
TRBD1,TRBV6-2/TRBV6-3,TRBJ1-5,many,CASSKGTGYSNQPQHF,TGTGCCAGCAGTAAAGGGACAGGATATAGCAATCAGCCCCAGCATTTT
TRBD1,TRBV6-5,TRBJ2-2,many,CATGGVTGELFF,TGTGCGACAGGGGGCGTCACCGGGGAGCTGTTTTTT
NA,TRBV4-3,TRBJ1-1,NA,CASSLDPEVPNINTEAFF,TGCGCCAGCAGCTTGGACCCAGAAGTCCCAAATATCAACACTGAAGCTTTCTTT
NA,TRBV7-9,TRBJ1-1,many,CASSSSDRLNTEAFF,TGTGCCAGCAGCTCATCGGACAGACTGAACACTGAAGCTTTCTTT
NA,TRBV7-6,TRBJ1-1,NA,CASSPRLSIGEAFF,TGTGCCAGCAGCCCCAGGCTGTCCATAGGTGAAGCTTTCTTT
TRBD1,TRBV19,TRBJ2-7,NA,CASSVRQGSREQYF,TGTGCCAGTAGTGTCCGACAGGGAAGTCGGGAGCAGTACTTC
TRBD2,TRBV19,TRBJ2-5,few,CASSKGLAGDEETQYF,TGTGCCAGTAGTAAAGGACTAGCGGGAGATGAAGAGACCCAGTACTTC
NA,TRBV11-2,TRBJ2-5,few,CASSLGLGQPTRETQYF,TGTGCCAGCAGCTTAGGTTTGGGGCAACCTACGAGGGAGACCCAGTACTTC
TRBD1,TRBV27,TRBJ1-3,many,CASSSRTGNSGNTIYF,TGTGCCAGCAGTTCCAGGACAGGGAATTCTGGAAACACCATATATTTT
NA,TRBV29-1,TRBJ1-5,few,CSVEDGESQPQHF,TGCAGCGTTGAAGATGGAGAAAGTCAGCCCCAGCATTTT
NA,TRBV20-1,TRBJ2-3,NA,CSASSDISTDTQYF,TGCAGTGCTAGTTCCGATATTAGCACAGATACGCAGTATTTT
NA,TRBV12-3/TRBV12-4,TRBJ1-1,many,CASSLILYTEAFF,TGTGCCAGCAGCCTCATATTATACACTGAAGCTTTCTTT
NA,TRBV4-1,TRBJ1-4,NA,CAGGQGPGRAGANEKLFF,TGCGCCGGCGGCCAAGGCCCAGGGCGGGCCGGAGCTAATGAAAAACTGTTTTTT
TRBD1,TRBV4-1,TRBJ1-1,many,CASSPGQGAGEAFF,TGCGCCAGCAGCCCGGGACAGGGGGCTGGTGAAGCTTTCTTT
NA,TRBV5-4,TRBJ2-7,many,CASSYEESHEQYF,TGTGCCAGCAGCTACGAGGAGTCCCACGAGCAGTACTTC
NA,TRBV4-1,TRBJ1-3,many,CASSQWDISGNTIYF,TGCGCCAGCAGCCAATGGGACATTTCTGGAAACACCATATATTTT
TRBD1,TRBV9,TRBJ1-1,few,CASSVGGQGNTEAFF,TGTGCCAGCAGCGTAGGGGGACAGGGGAACACTGAAGCTTTCTTT
NA,TRBV21-1,TRBJ2-6,many,CASRQGVNVLTF,TGTGCCAGCAGGCAGGGGGTTAACGTCCTGACTTTC